The 22 T cell receptor beta chains below all came from one sample that was sequenced in a study of PD-L1 blockade in urothelial cancer. Profiling relied on immunoSEQ multiplex PCR, and the TCRdb table lists in-frame clones only, not all of them. The sample carries under 25,000 clones, approximately 80% recorded once. The time point is: peripheral blood 6 weeks after treatment start. This specimen was PBMCs, taken around atezolizumab (anti-PD-L1) treatment. Receptors originate from a man aged 45-60 years with urothelial cancer.

This chain connects TRBV2 to TRBJ1-6; D unclear. Trimming removed 3 bases from V and 2 bases from J, with 8 bases in between. This CDR3 region has 15 residues. Looked up from germline, CDR1 is SNHLY and CDR2 is FYNNEI. For the CDR3, the DNA is TGTGCCAGCAGTGAGGAGGGAACCTATAATTCACCCCTCCACTTT. It translates to CASSEEGTYNSPLHF.

This rearrangement joins TRBV7-8 to TRBJ2-2; the match to TRBD1 covers 10 bases. The germline gives CDR1 SGHVS, CDR2 FQNEAQ. J was trimmed by 7 bases and V by 4 bases; bases with no gene match: 6. The CDR3 length is 15 residues. DNA for the CDR3: TGTGCCAGCAGCTCTAGACAGGGGGCCAGCGGGGAGCTGTTTTTT. Its translation is CASSSRQGASGELFF. The full variable domain, with the rest looked up from reference TRBV7-8 and TRBJ2-2, is GAGVSQSPRYKVAKRGQDVALRCDPISGHVSLFWYQQALGQGPEFLTYFQNEAQLDKSGLPSDRFFAERPEGSVSTLKIQRTQQEDSAVYLCASSSRQGASGELFFGEGSRLTVL.

The sample holds one count of this clone. The rearrangement links TRBV7-3 to TRBJ2-1; tentative D call: TRBD2 (6 bases). Trimming pared 1 base from V and 4 bases from J, leaving 11 bases between. The CDR3 consists of 15 residues. Germline assignment: CDR1 SGHTA and CDR2 FQGTGA. The CDR3 DNA is TGTGCCAGCAGCTTAATGTCCGGGGGTTACAATGAGCAGTTCTTC. Its protein product is CASSLMSGGYNEQFF.

The rearrangement joins TRBV5-1 to TRBJ2-7; D is undetermined. The CDR3 has 13 amino acids. Trimming removed 1 base at V and 0 bases at J, with 5 bases between. Germline V lookup: CDR1 SGHRS, CDR2 YFSETQ. CDR3 DNA: TGCGCCAGCAGCTTGACAGTCTCCTACGAGCAGTACGTC. This translates into CASSLTVSYEQYV.

The chain links TRBV28 to TRBJ2-3, with 15 bases that match TRBD2. Trimming cost V 2 bases and J 2 bases; bases outside gene matches: 5. Germline loops: CDR1 MDHEN, CDR2 SYDVKM. This CDR3 has 18 residues. CDR3 amino acids: CASSLGGTSGGNTDTQYF. CDR3 coding DNA: TGTGCCAGCAGTTTAGGGGGGACTAGCGGGGGGAACACAGATACGCAGTATTTT.

The chain couples TRBV2 to TRBJ1-1, with D tentatively TRBD1 (6 bases). This CDR3 is 13 amino acids long. Trimming pared 6 bases from V and 10 bases from J, leaving 18 bases between. CDR1 is SNHLY, CDR2 FYNNEI, per germline. The CDR3 nucleotides are TGTGCCAGCAGCTATAGACAGGAGGCCCCAGCTTTCTTT. Its protein product is CASSYRQEAPAFF. Looking up the rest from reference TRBV2 and TRBJ1-1 gives the full variable domain: EPEVTQTPSHQVTQMGQEVILRCVPISNHLYFYWYRQILGQKVEFLVSFYNNEISEKSEIFDDQFSVERPDGSNFTLKIRSTKLEDSAMYFCASSYRQEAPAFFGQGTRLTVV.

The chain couples TRBV27 to TRBJ1-2, with D unresolved. Germline loops: CDR1 MNHEY, CDR2 SMNVEV (reference sequence). CDR3 length: 13 amino acids. V dropped 3 bases and J dropped 4 bases, with 9 bases sitting between them. CDR3 nucleotides: TGTGCCAGCAGTTTTCGAGGGAGCTATGGCTACACCTTC. Amino acid sequence: CASSFRGSYGYTF.

A single count supports this clone. This chain joins TRBV2 and TRBJ1-1, with 8 bases lining up with TRBD1. The CDR3 is made up of 15 amino acids. Per the germline V gene, CDR1 is SNHLY and CDR2 is FYNNEI. J lost 5 bases, V lost 0 bases, and 5 bases had no gene match. Written as DNA, the CDR3 is TGTGCCAGCAGTGAAGCCGTACAGGGGGAGACTGAAGCTTTCTTT. This translates into CASSEAVQGETEAFF.

The genes are TRBV5-4 and TRBJ2-7, with 7 bases identical to TRBD2. This CDR3 has 15 amino acids. J was trimmed by 2 bases and V by 4 bases; bases with no gene match: 9. The germline V gene encodes CDR1 SGHNT and CDR2 YYREEE (reference sequence). CDR3 region: CASSPGGGRPYEQYF. The CDR3 nucleotides are TGTGCCAGCAGCCCAGGCGGCGGGAGACCCTACGAGCAGTACTTC.

The CDR3 DNA sequence: TGTGCCTGGACCAGACTAGCGGGAGCTAACATTCAGTACTTC. Protein: CAWTRLAGANIQYF. The V call is TRBV30, the J call TRBJ2-4; 12 bases line up with TRBD2. Germline CDR1 and CDR2: GTSNPN and SVGIG (reference sequence). V shed 4 bases and J 7 bases; nucleotides not matched to a gene: 5. There are 14 residues in the CDR3. The full variable domain, in which reference TRBV30 and TRBJ2-4 provide the parts outside the CDR3, is SQTIHQWPATLVQPVGSPLSLECTVEGTSNPNLYWYRQAAGRGLQLLFYSVGIGQISSEVPQNLSASRPQDRQFILSSKKLLLSDSGFYLCAWTRLAGANIQYFGAGTRLSVL.

In this sample, this clone turned up once. The V gene is TRBV11-2, the J gene TRBJ1-2; the D gene is possibly TRBD1 (6 bases). The CDR3 has 19 residues. V lost 7 bases to trimming and J lost 2 bases, with 29 bases between them. Germline lookup yields CDR1 SGHAT and CDR2 FQNNGV. CDR3 nucleotides: TGTGCCAGCAACTCCTTCAGTATAGGGTTAATACAGGGAAACTATGGCTACACCTTC. It translates to CASNSFSIGLIQGNYGYTF.

The CDR3: CASSEELRVGGYTF. The DNA of the CDR3 is TGTGCCAGCAGTGAAGAACTGAGGGTCGGAGGCTACACCTTC. The chain couples TRBV6-1 to TRBJ1-2; no definite D call. Germline-derived CDR1 and CDR2 are MNHNS and SASEGT. V dropped 1 base and J dropped 8 bases, with 14 bases sitting between them. The CDR3 has 14 amino acids.

The chain employs TRBV18 and TRBJ2-2, with 12 nucleotides matching TRBD2. Per germline, CDR1 KGHSH and CDR2 LQKENI. The CDR3 is made up of 16 amino acids. With V trimmed by 6 bases and J by 7 bases, 9 bases remained unmatched. Written as DNA, the CDR3 is TGTGCCAGCTCCCCTAGGACTAGCGGGAACGGCGGGGAGCTGTTTTTT. Its translation is CASSPRTSGNGGELFF.

The chain employs TRBV5-5 and TRBJ1-2; D is uncertain. The V end was cut by 1 base, the J end by 6 bases, with 16 bases between. CDR1 is SGHKS, CDR2 YYEKEE, per germline (reference sequence). The CDR3 loop spans 15 amino acids. CDR3 in amino acids: CASSLFRDPRDGYTF. The CDR3 DNA reads TGTGCCAGCAGCTTGTTCCGGGATCCCCGGGATGGCTACACCTTC.

The J gene is TRBJ1-1, the V gene TRBV15; D is undetermined. The CDR3 runs to 12 residues. The germline gives CDR1 LNHNV, CDR2 YYDKDF (reference sequence). V was trimmed by 1 base and J by 8 bases, leaving 8 bases between them. In nucleotides, the CDR3 is TGTGCCACCAGCAGAGTTGGCCAGGAAGCTTTCTTT. It translates to CATSRVGQEAFF.

The chain uses TRBV6-4 and TRBJ2-7; D may be TRBD2 (6 bases). This CDR3 spans 14 amino acids. The V end lost 4 bases, the J end lost 0 bases, and 10 bases lay between the germline ends. Per the germline V gene, CDR1 is MRHNA and CDR2 is SNTAGT. CDR3 amino acids: CASSAYSGSYEQYF. The CDR3 nucleotides are TGTGCCAGCAGTGCTTATAGCGGCTCCTACGAGCAGTACTTC.

The CDR3 loop reads CASSLGQGVFNEQFF. In nucleotides, the CDR3 is TGTGCCAGCAGCTTGGGGCAGGGGGTATTCAATGAGCAGTTCTTC. The chain carries TRBV5-6 and TRBJ2-1, with 7 positions matching TRBD1. The CDR3 totals 15 residues. With 0 bases clipped from V and 6 bases from J, the junction kept 6 bases outside the gene matches. Germline-derived CDR1 and CDR2 are SGHDT and YYEEEE.

This clone was observed a few times. The chain is built from TRBV2 and TRBJ1-2; D not certain. Trimming left V 6 bases short and J 4 bases short, with 9 bases between. The germline CDR1 and CDR2 sequences are SNHLY and FYNNEI. CDR3 size: 12 residues. Here the CDR3 DNA reads TGTGCCAGCAGCATCGGCGGCTATGGCTACACCTTC. It translates to CASSIGGYGYTF.

This chain joins TRBV5-1 and TRBJ1-2; 7 bases align to TRBD1. V lost 0 bases, J lost 11 bases, and 10 bases stayed unmatched. The CDR3 sequence is 14 residues long. Per germline, CDR1 SGHRS and CDR2 YFSETQ. The CDR3 is CASSLGTGVQAYTF. CDR3 coding DNA: TGCGCCAGCAGCTTGGGTACAGGGGTTCAGGCTTACACCTTC. The complete variable domain, with remaining parts taken from reference TRBV5-1 and TRBJ1-2, reads KAGVTQTPRYLIKTRGQQVTLSCSPISGHRSVSWYQQTPGQGLQFLFEYFSETQRNKGNFPGRFSGRQFSNSRSEMNVSTLELGDSALYLCASSLGTGVQAYTFGSGTRLTVV.

This clone was seen once. The chain employs TRBV10-2 and TRBJ1-6; TRBD1 matches at 11 bases. Trimming took 6 bases from V and 5 from J; bases not matched to a gene: 3. Germline loops: CDR1 WSHSY, CDR2 SAAADI. The CDR3 runs to 15 residues. For the CDR3, the DNA is TGCGCCAGCAGGGGACAGGGGGGGGATAATTCACCCCTCCACTTT. Translated: CASRGQGGDNSPLHF.

This sequence joins TRBV19 and TRBJ1-5; D is unclear. Per germline, CDR1 LNHDA and CDR2 SQIVND (reference sequence). This CDR3 spans 14 amino acids. V was trimmed by 0 bases and J by 9 bases, leaving 12 bases between them. CDR3 sequence: CASSIESGYRPQHF. The CDR3 DNA reads TGTGCCAGTAGTATAGAGTCCGGGTACCGGCCCCAGCATTTT.

The chain recombines TRBV6-5 with TRBJ2-7, with TRBD1 identical over 10 bases. CDR1 and CDR2 (germline): MNHEY, SVGAGI. The CDR3 length is 14 residues. With 6 bases clipped from V and 4 bases from J, the junction kept 6 bases outside the gene matches. The CDR3 region has the DNA TGTGCCAGCAGACGCGGACAGGGGGGGTACGAGCAGTACTTC. Its translation: CASRRGQGGYEQYF.